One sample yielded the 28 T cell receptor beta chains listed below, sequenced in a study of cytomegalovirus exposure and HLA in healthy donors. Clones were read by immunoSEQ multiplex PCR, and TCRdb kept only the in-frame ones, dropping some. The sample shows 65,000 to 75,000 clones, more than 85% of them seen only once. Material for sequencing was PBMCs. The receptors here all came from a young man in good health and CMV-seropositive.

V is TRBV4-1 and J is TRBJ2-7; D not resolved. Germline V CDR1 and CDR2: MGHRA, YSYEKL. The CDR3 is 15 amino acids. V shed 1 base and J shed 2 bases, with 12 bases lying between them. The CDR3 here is CASSQGGSPPYEQYF. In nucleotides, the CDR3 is TGCGCCAGCAGCCAAGGAGGTTCCCCTCCCTACGAGCAGTACTTC.

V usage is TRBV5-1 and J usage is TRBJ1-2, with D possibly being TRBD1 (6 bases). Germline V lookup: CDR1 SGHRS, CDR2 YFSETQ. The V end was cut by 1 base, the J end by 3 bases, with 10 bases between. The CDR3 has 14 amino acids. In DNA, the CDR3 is TGCGCCAGCAGCTTGAAGGCAGGGGACTATGGCTACACCTTC. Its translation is CASSLKAGDYGYTF.

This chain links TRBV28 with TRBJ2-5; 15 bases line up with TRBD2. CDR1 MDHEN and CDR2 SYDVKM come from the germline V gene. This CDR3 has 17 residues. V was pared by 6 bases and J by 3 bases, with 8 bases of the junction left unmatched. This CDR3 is CASSPGTSGRRKETQYF. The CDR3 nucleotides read TGTGCCAGCAGCCCCGGGACTAGCGGGAGGCGTAAAGAGACCCAGTACTTC.

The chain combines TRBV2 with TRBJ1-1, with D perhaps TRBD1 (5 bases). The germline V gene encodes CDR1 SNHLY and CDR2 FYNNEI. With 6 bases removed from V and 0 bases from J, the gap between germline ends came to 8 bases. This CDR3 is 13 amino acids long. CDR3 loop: CASRNRMNTEAFF. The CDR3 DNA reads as TGTGCCAGCAGAAACAGGATGAACACTGAAGCTTTCTTT. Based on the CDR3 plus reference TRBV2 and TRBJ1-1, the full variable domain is EPEVTQTPSHQVTQMGQEVILRCVPISNHLYFYWYRQILGQKVEFLVSFYNNEISEKSEIFDDQFSVERPDGSNFTLKIRSTKLEDSAMYFCASRNRMNTEAFFGQGTRLTVV.

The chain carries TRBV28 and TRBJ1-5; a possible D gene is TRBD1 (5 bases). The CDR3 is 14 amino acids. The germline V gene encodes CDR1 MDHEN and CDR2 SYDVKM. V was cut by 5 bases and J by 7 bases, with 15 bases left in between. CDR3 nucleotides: TGTGCCAGCAGTACCCGCAGGGTAAGACAGCCCCAGCATTTT. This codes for CASSTRRVRQPQHF.

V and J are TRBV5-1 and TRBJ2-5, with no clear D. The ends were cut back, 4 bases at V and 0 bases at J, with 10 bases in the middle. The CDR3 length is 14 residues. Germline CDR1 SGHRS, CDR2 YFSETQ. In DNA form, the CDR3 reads TGCGCCAGCAGCGTCACAGTGTACCAAGAGACCCAGTACTTC. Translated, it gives CASSVTVYQETQYF. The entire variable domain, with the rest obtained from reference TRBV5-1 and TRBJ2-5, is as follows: KAGVTQTPRYLIKTRGQQVTLSCSPISGHRSVSWYQQTPGQGLQFLFEYFSETQRNKGNFPGRFSGRQFSNSRSEMNVSTLELGDSALYLCASSVTVYQETQYFGPGTRLLVL.

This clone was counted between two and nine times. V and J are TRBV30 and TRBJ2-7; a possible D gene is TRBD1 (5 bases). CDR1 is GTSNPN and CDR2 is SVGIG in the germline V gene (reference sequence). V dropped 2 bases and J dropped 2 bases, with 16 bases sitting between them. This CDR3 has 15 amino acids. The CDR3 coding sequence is TGTGCCTGGAGTCCTTGGGGCAGGGCGACCTACGAGCAGTACTTC. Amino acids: CAWSPWGRATYEQYF. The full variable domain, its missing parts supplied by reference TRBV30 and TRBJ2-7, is SQTIHQWPATLVQPVGSPLSLECTVEGTSNPNLYWYRQAAGRGLQLLFYSVGIGQISSEVPQNLSASRPQDRQFILSSKKLLLSDSGFYLCAWSPWGRATYEQYFGPGTRLTVT.

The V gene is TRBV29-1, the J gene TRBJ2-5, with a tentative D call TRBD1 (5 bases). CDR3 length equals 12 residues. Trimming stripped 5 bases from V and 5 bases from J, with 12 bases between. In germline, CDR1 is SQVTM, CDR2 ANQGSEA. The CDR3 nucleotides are TGCAGCGTTTCTTTAGGGGTGGAGACCCAGTACTTC. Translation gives CSVSLGVETQYF.

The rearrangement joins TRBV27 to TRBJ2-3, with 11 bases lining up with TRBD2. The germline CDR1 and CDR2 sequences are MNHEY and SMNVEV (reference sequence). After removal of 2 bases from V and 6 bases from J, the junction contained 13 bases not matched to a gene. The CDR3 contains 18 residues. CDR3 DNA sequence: TGTGCCAGCAGTTTAGATAACATTTTAGCGGGAGGGCCGGATACGCAGTATTTT. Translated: CASSLDNILAGGPDTQYF.

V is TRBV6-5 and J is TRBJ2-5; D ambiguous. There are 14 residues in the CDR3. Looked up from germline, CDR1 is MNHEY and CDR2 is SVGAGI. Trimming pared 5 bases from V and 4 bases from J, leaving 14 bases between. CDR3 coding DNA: TGTGCCAGCAGTAGCAGACTGACGATAGAGACCCAGTACTTC. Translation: CASSSRLTIETQYF.

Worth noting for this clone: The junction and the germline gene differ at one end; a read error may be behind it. This CDR3 is CASSLAGTGLGNEQFF. Written as DNA, the CDR3 is TGTGCTAGCAGCTTAGCCGGGACAGGGTTGGGCAATGAGCAGTTCTTC. V and J are TRBV7-7 and TRBJ2-1, with TRBD1 matching over 9 bases. Germline V lookup: CDR1 SSHAT, CDR2 FNYEAQ (reference sequence). This CDR3 comprises 16 residues.

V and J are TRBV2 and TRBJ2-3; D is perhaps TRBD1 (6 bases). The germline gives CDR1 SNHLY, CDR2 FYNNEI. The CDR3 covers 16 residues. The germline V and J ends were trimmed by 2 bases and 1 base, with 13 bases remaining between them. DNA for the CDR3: TGTGCCAGCAGTGAAATAGGGACACCACGCACAGATACGCAGTATTTT. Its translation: CASSEIGTPRTDTQYF.

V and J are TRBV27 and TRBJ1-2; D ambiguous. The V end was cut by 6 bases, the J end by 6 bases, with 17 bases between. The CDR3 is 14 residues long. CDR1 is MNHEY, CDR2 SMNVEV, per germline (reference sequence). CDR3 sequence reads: CASRLDAAADGYTF. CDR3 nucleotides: TGTGCCAGCAGGCTAGATGCGGCGGCGGATGGCTACACCTTC.

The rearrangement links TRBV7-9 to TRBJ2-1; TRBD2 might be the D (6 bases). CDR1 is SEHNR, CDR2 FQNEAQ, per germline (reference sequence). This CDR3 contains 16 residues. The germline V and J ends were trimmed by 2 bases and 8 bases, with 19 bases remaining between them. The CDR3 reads CASSLWRESWGYEQFF. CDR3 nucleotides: TGTGCCAGCAGCTTATGGAGGGAGTCTTGGGGTTATGAGCAGTTCTTC.

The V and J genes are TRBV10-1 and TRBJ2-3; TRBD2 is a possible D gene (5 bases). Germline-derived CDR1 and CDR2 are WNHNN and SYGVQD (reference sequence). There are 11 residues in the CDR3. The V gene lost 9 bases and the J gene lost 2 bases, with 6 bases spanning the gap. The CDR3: CARRATDTQYF. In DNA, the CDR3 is TGCGCCAGGAGGGCCACAGATACGCAGTATTTT.

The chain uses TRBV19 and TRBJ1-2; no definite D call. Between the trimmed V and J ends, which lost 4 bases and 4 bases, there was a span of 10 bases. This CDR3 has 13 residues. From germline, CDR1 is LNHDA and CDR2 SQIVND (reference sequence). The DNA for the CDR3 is TGTGCCAGTAGTACAGCGAGAGGCTATGGCTACACCTTC. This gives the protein CASSTARGYGYTF.

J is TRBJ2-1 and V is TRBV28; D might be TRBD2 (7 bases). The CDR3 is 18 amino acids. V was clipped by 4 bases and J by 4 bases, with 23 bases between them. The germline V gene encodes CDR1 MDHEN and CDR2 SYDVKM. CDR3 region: CASSSPLRGGQYYNEQFF. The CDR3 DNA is TGTGCCAGCAGTTCCCCACTTCGCGGGGGACAATATTACAATGAGCAGTTCTTC.

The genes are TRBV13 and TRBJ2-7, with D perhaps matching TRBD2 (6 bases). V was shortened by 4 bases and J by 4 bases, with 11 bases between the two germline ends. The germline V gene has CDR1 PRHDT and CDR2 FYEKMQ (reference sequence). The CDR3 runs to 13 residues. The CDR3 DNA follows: TGTGCCAGCAGCTCGAGCGGGCGGTACGAGCAGTACTTC. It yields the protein CASSSSGRYEQYF.

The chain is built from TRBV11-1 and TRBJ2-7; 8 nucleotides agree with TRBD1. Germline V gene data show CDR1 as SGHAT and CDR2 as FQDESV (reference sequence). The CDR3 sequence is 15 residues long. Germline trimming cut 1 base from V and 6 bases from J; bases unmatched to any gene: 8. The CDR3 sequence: CASSLDAGGMGEQYF. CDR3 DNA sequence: TGTGCCAGCAGCTTAGATGCAGGGGGCATGGGCGAGCAGTACTTC.

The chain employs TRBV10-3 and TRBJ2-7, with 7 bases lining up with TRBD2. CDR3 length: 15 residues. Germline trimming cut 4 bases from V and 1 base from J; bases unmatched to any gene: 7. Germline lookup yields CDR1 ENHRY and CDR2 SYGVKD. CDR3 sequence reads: CAISGGASGSYEQYF. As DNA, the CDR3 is TGTGCCATCAGTGGAGGGGCTAGCGGTTCCTACGAGCAGTACTTC.

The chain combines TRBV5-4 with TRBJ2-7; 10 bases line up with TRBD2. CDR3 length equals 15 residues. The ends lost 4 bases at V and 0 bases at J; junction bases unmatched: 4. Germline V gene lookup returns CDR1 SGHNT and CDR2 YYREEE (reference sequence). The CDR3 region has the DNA TGTGCCAGCAGCCCAACTAGCGGGAACTCCTACGAGCAGTACTTC. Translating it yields CASSPTSGNSYEQYF.

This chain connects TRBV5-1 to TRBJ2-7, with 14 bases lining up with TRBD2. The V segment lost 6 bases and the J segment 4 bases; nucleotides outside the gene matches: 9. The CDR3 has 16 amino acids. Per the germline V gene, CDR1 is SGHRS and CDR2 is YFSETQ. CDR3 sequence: CASTPGLAGVRYEQYF. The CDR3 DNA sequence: TGCGCCAGCACCCCGGGACTAGCGGGAGTAAGATACGAGCAGTACTTC. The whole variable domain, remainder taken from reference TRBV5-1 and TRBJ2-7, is KAGVTQTPRYLIKTRGQQVTLSCSPISGHRSVSWYQQTPGQGLQFLFEYFSETQRNKGNFPGRFSGRQFSNSRSEMNVSTLELGDSALYLCASTPGLAGVRYEQYFGPGTRLTVT.

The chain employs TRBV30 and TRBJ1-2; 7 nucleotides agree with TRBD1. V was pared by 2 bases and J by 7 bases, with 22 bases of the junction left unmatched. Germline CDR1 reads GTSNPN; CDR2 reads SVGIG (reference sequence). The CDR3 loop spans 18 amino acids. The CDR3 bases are TGTGCCTGGAGTCTCAGGTTGGACATTCAGGGGGGTCCCCCTGGCTACACCTTC. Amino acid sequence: CAWSLRLDIQGGPPGYTF.

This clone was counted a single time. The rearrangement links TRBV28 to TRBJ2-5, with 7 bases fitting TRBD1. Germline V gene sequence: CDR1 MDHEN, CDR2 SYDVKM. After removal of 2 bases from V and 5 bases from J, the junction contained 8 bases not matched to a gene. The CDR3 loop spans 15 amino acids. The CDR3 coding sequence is TGTGCCAGCAGTTTAGGGGGCAGGGGGACGGAGACCCAGTACTTC. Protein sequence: CASSLGGRGTETQYF.

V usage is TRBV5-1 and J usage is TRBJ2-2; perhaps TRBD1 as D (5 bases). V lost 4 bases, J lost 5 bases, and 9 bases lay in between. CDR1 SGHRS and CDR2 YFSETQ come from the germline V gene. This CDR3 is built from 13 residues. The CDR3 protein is CASSTTGTGELFF. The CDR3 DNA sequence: TGCGCCAGCAGCACTACAGGTACCGGGGAGCTGTTTTTT.

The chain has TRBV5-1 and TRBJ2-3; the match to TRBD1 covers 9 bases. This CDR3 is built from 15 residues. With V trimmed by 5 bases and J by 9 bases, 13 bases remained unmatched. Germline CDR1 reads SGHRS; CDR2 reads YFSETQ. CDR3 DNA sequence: TGCGCCAGCAGTTCGACAGGGGGGCTTAAAGAAACGCAGTATTTT. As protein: CASSSTGGLKETQYF.

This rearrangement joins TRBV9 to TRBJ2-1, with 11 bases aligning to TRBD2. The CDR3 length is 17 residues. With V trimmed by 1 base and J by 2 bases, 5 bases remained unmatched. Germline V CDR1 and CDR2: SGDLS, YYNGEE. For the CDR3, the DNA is TGTGCCAGCAGCGTACTAGCGGGAGGACACACCTACAATGAGCAGTTCTTC. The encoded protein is CASSVLAGGHTYNEQFF.

CDR3 loop: CASNSGRRSYNEQFF. CDR3 nucleotides: TGTGCCAGCAACAGCGGGAGGCGGTCCTACAATGAGCAGTTCTTC. This rearrangement joins TRBV6-6 to TRBJ2-1, with TRBD2 matching 9 bases. This CDR3 has 15 amino acids. The trim removed 7 bases at V and 1 base at J, leaving 5 bases unmatched. CDR1 is MNHNY and CDR2 is SVGAGI in the germline V gene (reference sequence).